A selection of T cell receptor beta chains follows, all from one sample in a study of graft-versus-host responses after intestinal transplantation. Here immunoSEQ multiplex PCR was the method, and the copy in TCRdb shows in-frame clones only, minus some. The sample includes 99,000 or so clones, over 75% seen only once; the top ten take about 0.9%. Their antigen targets remain unknown. The sequences come from unstimulated CD4+ T cells sorted from spleen or lymph node cells, collected before intestinal transplant. Receptor source: a human donor who received an intestinal transplant. The CDR3 runs from the conserved cysteine through the conserved F or W. The D gene is left open where the match is weak.

v_call	j_call	d_call	cdr3_aa
TRBV6-5	TRBJ1-2	TRBD1	CASSYGGTGTYGYTF
TRBV10-1	TRBJ1-5	-	CASSQGRGQPQHF
TRBV11-3	TRBJ2-1	TRBD2	CASSFSGGARNEQFF
TRBV14	TRBJ2-7	-	CASRKTGEVGGMAYEQYF
TRBV5-1	TRBJ1-5	-	CASSLDSGNQPQHF
TRBV6-6	TRBJ2-7	-	CASSTPGILYEQYF
TRBV28	TRBJ2-7	-	CASSLRGEQYF
TRBV5-1	TRBJ1-2	-	CASSLVLGDYGYTF
TRBV6-5	TRBJ2-4	-	CASTSLAKNIQYF
TRBV11-3	TRBJ2-3	-	CASSQDLGDTQYF
TRBV7-2	TRBJ2-1	-	CASKPGLDYNEQFF
TRBV6-5	TRBJ2-1	TRBD1	CASSARDRGSNEQFF
TRBV29-1	TRBJ1-2	-	CSADTGSGGYTF
TRBV6-1	TRBJ1-3	-	CASSEGITFGNTIYF
TRBV5-1	TRBJ1-3	-	CASSLTHSSGNTIYF
TRBV18	TRBJ2-5	TRBD2	CASSPGTTQETQYF
TRBV2	TRBJ2-1	-	CASTWTIAYNEQFF
TRBV6-5	TRBJ2-3	TRBD1	CASRLSGQSTDTQYF
TRBV6-1	TRBJ1-5	-	CASSERRDSNQPQHF
TRBV5-1	TRBJ1-1	TRBD1	CASSLAHRGDTEAFF
TRBV6-5	TRBJ2-1	TRBD2	CASSPRGLAYNEQFF
TRBV2	TRBJ1-4	TRBD1	CASRRQGSSTNEKLFF
TRBV10-3	TRBJ2-1	TRBD2	CAIRDPGTRLYNEQFF
TRBV7-3	TRBJ2-3	TRBD2	CASSLSSGFTDTQYF
TRBV5-1	TRBJ2-1	TRBD2	CASSLTSGRSDEQFF
TRBV9	TRBJ2-1	TRBD1	CASRPTGTGMKEQFF
TRBV7-3	TRBJ2-1	TRBD1	CASSFGDRASEQFF
TRBV6-6	TRBJ1-6	-	CASRDSNNSPLHF
TRBV27	TRBJ2-7	-	CASSLVPGVRHEQYF
TRBV6-6	TRBJ2-5	-	CASSFGTGPGWAQYF
TRBV11-1	TRBJ1-2	TRBD1	CASSLSGQAPLF
TRBV7-2	TRBJ2-7	-	CASSKGPGYYEQYF
TRBV5-6	TRBJ2-7	TRBD1	CASSLNVDRPSYEQYF
TRBV5-6	TRBJ1-2	-	CASSLVGGYTF
TRBV11-2	TRBJ2-5	TRBD2	CASSNRGRSQETQYF
TRBV30	-	TRBD2	CAWSVLAGPYEQYF
TRBV5-5	TRBJ2-1	-	CASSIGFYNEQFF
TRBV5-1	TRBJ2-7	-	CASSLAGSEQYF
TRBV28	TRBJ2-7	TRBD2	CASSGGGKYEQYF
TRBV6-1	TRBJ2-7	-	CASNNNRVTTYEQYF
TRBV28	TRBJ2-7	TRBD2	CASRPWAGGAYEQYF
TRBV11-2	TRBJ1-1	-	CASSYSRLNTEAFF
TRBV5-4	TRBJ1-2	-	CASSWMTVGRGYTF
TRBV11-3	TRBJ2-1	-	CASSFSGKDEQFF
TRBV6-5	TRBJ2-5	-	CASSLRETQYF
TRBV6-1	TRBJ1-1	-	CASSGQMNTEAFF
TRBV7-3	TRBJ2-1	TRBD2	CASSPSSGSGHEQFF
TRBV7-9	TRBJ2-2	-	CASSLVTVNTGELFF
TRBV5-4	TRBJ2-1	-	CASSSGRTGQQFF
TRBV7-9	TRBJ1-3	-	CASSWGSGNTIYF